This T cell receptor (beta chain) was sequenced for a study of CD8 T cells in ankylosing spondylitis. Findings and caveats of the study: Clones tied to disease were said to be significantly enriched in matched ankylosing spondylitis synovial fluid. Ankylosing spondylitis blood seemed to carry a telltale TCR beta motif made of fewer than ten highly homologous variants. Prior work had noted some motif variants in reactive arthritis blood and synovial fluid.

As for this clonotype: No antigen is known for it.

The germline CDR1 and CDR2 sequences are SQVTM and ANQGSEA. Trimming removed 3 bases at V and 0 bases at J, with 15 bases between. This CDR3 has 17 amino acids. Libraries of TCR beta came from quantitative 5'-RACE with molecular barcodes. One entry per CDR3 protein results from TCRdb running MiXCR on the 5' RACE reads. Among 150,000 or so distinct CDR3 sequences listed, 9.5% to 10% were seen once. The sequenced material came from blood, either unsorted or a sorted T cell fraction (not recorded which). This TCR came from a female donor with ankylosing spondylitis or in good health (not recorded which). The chain links TRBV29-1 to TRBJ2-6, with D possibly called TRBD1 or TRBD2 (6 bases each). The CDR3 protein is CSVEGGGPYSGANVLTF. The CDR3, as DNA: TGCAGCGTTGAGGGGGGCGGCCCTTACTCTGGGGCCAACGTCCTGACTTTC.